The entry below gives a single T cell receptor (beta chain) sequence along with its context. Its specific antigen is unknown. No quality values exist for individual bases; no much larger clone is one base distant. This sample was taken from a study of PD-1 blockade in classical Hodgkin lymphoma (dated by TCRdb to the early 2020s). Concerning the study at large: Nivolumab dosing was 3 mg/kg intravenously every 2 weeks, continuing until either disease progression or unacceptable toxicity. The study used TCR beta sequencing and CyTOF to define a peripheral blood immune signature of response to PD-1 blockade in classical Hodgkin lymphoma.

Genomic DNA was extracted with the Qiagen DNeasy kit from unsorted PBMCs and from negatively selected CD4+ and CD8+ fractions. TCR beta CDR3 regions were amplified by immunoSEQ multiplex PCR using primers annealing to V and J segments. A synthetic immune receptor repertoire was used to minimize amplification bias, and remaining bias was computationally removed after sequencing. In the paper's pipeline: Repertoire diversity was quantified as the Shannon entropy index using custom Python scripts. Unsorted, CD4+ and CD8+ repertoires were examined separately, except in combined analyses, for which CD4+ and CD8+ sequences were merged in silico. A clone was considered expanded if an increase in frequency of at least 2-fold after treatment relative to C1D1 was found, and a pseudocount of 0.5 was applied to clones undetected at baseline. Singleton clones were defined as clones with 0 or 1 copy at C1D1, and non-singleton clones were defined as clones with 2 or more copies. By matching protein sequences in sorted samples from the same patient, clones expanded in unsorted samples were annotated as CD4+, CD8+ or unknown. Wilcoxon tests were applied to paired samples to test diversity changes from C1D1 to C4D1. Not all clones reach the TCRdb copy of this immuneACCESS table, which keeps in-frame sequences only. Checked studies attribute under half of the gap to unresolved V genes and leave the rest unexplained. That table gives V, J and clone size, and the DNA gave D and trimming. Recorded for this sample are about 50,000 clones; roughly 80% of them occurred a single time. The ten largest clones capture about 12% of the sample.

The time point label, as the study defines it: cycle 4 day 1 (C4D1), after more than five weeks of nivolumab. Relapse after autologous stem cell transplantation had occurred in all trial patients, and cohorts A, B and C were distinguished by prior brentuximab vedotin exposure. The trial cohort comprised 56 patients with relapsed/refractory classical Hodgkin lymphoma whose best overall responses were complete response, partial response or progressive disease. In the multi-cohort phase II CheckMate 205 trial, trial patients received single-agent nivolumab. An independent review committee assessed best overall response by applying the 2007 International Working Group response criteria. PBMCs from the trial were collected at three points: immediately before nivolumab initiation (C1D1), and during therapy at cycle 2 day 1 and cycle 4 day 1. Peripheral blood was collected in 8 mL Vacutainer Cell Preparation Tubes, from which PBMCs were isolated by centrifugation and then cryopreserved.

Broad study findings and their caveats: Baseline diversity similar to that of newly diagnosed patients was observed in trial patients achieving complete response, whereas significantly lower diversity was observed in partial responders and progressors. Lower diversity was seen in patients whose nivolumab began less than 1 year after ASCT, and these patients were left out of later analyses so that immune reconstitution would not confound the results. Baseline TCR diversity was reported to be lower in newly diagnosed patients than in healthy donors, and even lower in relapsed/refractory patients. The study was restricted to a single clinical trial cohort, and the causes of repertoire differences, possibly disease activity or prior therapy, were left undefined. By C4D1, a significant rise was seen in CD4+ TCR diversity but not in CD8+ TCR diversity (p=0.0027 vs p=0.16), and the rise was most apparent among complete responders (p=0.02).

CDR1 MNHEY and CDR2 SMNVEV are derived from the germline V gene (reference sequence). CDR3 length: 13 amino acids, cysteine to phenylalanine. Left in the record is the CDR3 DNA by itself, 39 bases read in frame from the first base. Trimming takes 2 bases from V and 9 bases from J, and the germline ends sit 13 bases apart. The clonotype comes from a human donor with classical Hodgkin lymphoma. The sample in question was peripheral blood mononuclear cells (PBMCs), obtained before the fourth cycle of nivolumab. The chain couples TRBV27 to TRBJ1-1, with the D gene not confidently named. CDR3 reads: CASSLTRLTQAFF. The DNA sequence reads TGTGCCAGCAGTTTAACGAGGCTGACTCAAGCTTTCTTT.